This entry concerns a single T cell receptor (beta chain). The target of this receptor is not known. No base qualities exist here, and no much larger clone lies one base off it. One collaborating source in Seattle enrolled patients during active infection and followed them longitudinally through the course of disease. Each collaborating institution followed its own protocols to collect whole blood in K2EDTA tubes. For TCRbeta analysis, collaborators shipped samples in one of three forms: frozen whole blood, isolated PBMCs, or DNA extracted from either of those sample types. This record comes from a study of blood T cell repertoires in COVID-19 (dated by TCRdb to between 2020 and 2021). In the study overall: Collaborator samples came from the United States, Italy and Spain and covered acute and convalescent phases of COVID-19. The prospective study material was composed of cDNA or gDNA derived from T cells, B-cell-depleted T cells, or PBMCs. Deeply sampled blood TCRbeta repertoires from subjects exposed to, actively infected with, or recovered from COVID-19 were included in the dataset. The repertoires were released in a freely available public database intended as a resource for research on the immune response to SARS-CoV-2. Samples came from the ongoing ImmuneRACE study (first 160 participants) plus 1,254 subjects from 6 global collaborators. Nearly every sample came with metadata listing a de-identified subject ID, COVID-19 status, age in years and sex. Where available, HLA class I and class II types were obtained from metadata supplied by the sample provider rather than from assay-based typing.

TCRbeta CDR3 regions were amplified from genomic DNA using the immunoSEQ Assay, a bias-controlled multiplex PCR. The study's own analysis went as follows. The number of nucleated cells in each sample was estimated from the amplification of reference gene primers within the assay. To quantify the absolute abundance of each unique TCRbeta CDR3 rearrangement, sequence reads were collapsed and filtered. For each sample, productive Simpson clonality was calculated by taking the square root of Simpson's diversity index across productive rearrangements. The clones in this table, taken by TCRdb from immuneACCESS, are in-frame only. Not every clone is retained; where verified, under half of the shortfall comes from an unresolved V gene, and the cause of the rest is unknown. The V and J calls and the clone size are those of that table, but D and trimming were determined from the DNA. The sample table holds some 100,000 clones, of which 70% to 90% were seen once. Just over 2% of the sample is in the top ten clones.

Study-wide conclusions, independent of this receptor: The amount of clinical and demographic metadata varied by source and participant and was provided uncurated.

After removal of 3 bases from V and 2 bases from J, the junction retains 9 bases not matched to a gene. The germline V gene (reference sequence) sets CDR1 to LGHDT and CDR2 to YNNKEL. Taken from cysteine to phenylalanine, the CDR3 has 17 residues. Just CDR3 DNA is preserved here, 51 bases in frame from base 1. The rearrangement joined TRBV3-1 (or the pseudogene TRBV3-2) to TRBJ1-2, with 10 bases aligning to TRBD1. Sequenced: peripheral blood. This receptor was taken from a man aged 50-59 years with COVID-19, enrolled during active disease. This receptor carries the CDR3 CASSHPLQDRGNYGYTF. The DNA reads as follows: TGTGCCAGCAGCCACCCCCTACAGGACAGGGGGAACTATGGCTACACCTTC.